These 26 T cell receptor beta chains were sequenced from one sample in a study of chemoradiotherapy in HPV16-positive cancers. The protocol was immunoSEQ multiplex PCR, while the TCRdb copy is restricted to in-frame clones and leaves out a portion. The repertoire holds around 2,300 clones, with roughly 87% as singletons. The sequences come from tumor tissue, collected from a patient who underwent chemoradiotherapy. These receptors were collected from a human donor with HPV-associated anogenital cancer.

The chain has TRBV7-2 and TRBJ2-7; D is possibly TRBD1 (6 bases). This CDR3 comprises 12 residues. The V end lost 6 bases, the J end lost 1 base, and 7 bases lay between the germline ends. Germline V gene data show CDR1 as SGHTA and CDR2 as FQGNSA. The DNA for the CDR3 is TGTGCCAGCAGAGGACAGTCCTACGAGCAGTACTTC. It translates to CASRGQSYEQYF.

This clone was seen a single time. V usage is TRBV4-2 and J usage is TRBJ2-1; 10 nucleotides line up with TRBD1. Germline CDR1 reads LGHNA; CDR2 reads YNFKEQ. Trimming took 4 bases from V and 12 from J; bases not matched to a gene: 24. CDR3 size: 19 residues. This CDR3 is CASSPGQGLGETPTEGQFF. The CDR3 nucleotides read TGTGCCAGCAGCCCGGGACAGGGGTTAGGGGAAACTCCCACAGAGGGGCAGTTCTTC.

The chain uses TRBV5-1 and TRBJ2-2; D may be TRBD2 (5 bases). From germline, CDR1 is SGHRS and CDR2 YFSETQ. This CDR3 spans 14 amino acids. The V end lost 6 bases, the J end lost 1 base, and 10 bases lay between the germline ends. The CDR3 nucleotides are TGCGCCAGCAAGAGGGATTTGAACACCGGGGAGCTGTTTTTT. Translated, it gives CASKRDLNTGELFF.

The chain combines TRBV5-1 with TRBJ2-1, with D perhaps assigned TRBD1 or TRBD2 (5 bases each). Germline-derived CDR1 and CDR2 are SGHRS and YFSETQ. V was shortened by 2 bases and J by 7 bases, with 22 bases between the two germline ends. The CDR3 spans 17 residues. CDR3 loop: CASSLSVGGDPRNEQFF. CDR3 nucleotides: TGCGCCAGCAGCTTATCGGTTGGGGGAGACCCTAGGAATGAGCAGTTCTTC.

This clone has just a few counts. The chain links TRBV27 to TRBJ1-1; 8 nucleotides align to TRBD1. Trimming cost V 8 bases and J 8 bases; bases outside gene matches: 7. This CDR3 contains 12 residues. The germline CDR1 and CDR2 sequences are MNHEY and SMNVEV (reference sequence). The CDR3 loop is CASFRDRWEAFF. The DNA of the CDR3 is TGTGCCAGCTTCCGGGACAGGTGGGAAGCTTTCTTT.

The V gene is TRBV5-1, the J gene TRBJ1-5, with D perhaps TRBD1 (5 bases). V lost 0 bases to trimming and J lost 5 bases, with 12 bases between them. From germline, CDR1 is SGHRS and CDR2 YFSETQ. The CDR3 runs to 15 residues. In DNA form, the CDR3 reads TGCGCCAGCAGCTTGGATGGGGGTCCGGATCAGCCCCAGCATTTT. It yields the protein CASSLDGGPDQPQHF.

V and J are TRBV6-5 and TRBJ2-2; the D is unclear. Deletions cut 2 bases from V and 5 bases from J, with 12 bases between. This CDR3 comprises 15 residues. Germline V gene sequence: CDR1 MNHEY, CDR2 SVGAGI. For the CDR3, the DNA is TGTGCCAGCAGTTACAAGTCCCCCCGGACCGGGGAGCTGTTTTTT. Its protein product is CASSYKSPRTGELFF.

The V gene is TRBV5-1, the J gene TRBJ2-2; D gene unclear. Germline CDR1 is SGHRS and CDR2 is YFSETQ. Trimming cost V 1 base and J 3 bases, with 4 bases left between them. The CDR3 covers 13 residues. Here the CDR3 reads CASSLWDTGELFF. The CDR3 region has the DNA TGCGCCAGCAGCTTGTGGGACACCGGGGAGCTGTTTTTT.

This sequence joins TRBV19 and TRBJ2-3, with a possible D match to TRBD1 (8 bases). V was cut by 6 bases and J by 3 bases, with 22 bases left in between. Looked up from germline, CDR1 is LNHDA and CDR2 is SQIVND (reference sequence). This CDR3 spans 17 amino acids. CDR3 coding DNA: TGTGCCAGTAGCCCTTTCCGGACAGGGAGGGAAACAGATACGCAGTATTTT. Protein product: CASSPFRTGRETDTQYF. Combining the CDR3 with reference TRBV19 and TRBJ2-3 gives the whole variable domain DGGITQSPKYLFRKEGQNVTLSCEQNLNHDAMYWYRQDPGQGLRLIYYSQIVNDFQKGDIAEGYSVSREKKESFPLTVTSAQKNPTAFYLCASSPFRTGRETDTQYFGPGTRLTVL.

This clone appeared a single time. J is TRBJ2-2 and V is TRBV19; TRBD1 agrees at 8 bases. Germline trimming cut 5 bases from V and 3 bases from J; bases unmatched to any gene: 2. The CDR3 extends over 14 amino acids. Germline CDR1 LNHDA, CDR2 SQIVND (reference sequence). The CDR3 DNA reads TGTGCCAGTAGTGGACAGGGCGACACCGGGGAGCTGTTTTTT. Amino acids: CASSGQGDTGELFF.

The V and J genes are TRBV5-4 and TRBJ2-7, with 7 bases that match TRBD2. CDR1 and CDR2 from the germline V gene are SGHNT and YYREEE (reference sequence). The V gene end was trimmed by 4 bases and the J gene end by 5 bases; junction bases not matched to a gene: 9. This CDR3 region has 14 residues. Written as DNA, the CDR3 is TGTGCCAGCAGCCACGGACTAGAATCCCACGAGCAGTACTTC. It specifies CASSHGLESHEQYF.

As DNA, the CDR3 is TGTGCCAGCTCACCGCTCCGACAGGGGTCAGATACGCAGTATTTT. It yields the protein CASSPLRQGSDTQYF. This chain links TRBV18 with TRBJ2-3, with 8 positions matching TRBD1. V gave up 3 bases and J gave up 4 bases; unmatched junction bases: 6. This CDR3 is 15 amino acids long. Per germline, CDR1 KGHSH and CDR2 LQKENI. Drawing the rest from reference TRBV18 and TRBJ2-3, the complete variable domain is NAGVMQNPRHLVRRRGQEARLRCSPMKGHSHVYWYRQLPEEGLKFMVYLQKENIIDESGMPKERFSAEFPKEGPSILRIQQVVRGDSAAYFCASSPLRQGSDTQYFGPGTRLTVL.

J is TRBJ2-7 and V is TRBV6-5; TRBD2 aligns across 7 bases. The ends lost 0 bases at V and 4 bases at J; junction bases unmatched: 6. Germline V gene sequence: CDR1 MNHEY, CDR2 SVGAGI. The CDR3 is 15 amino acids. CDR3 residues: CASSYSGLDNYEQYF. DNA of the CDR3: TGTGCCAGCAGTTACTCAGGACTAGACAATTACGAGCAGTACTTC.

The chain links TRBV4-1 to TRBJ1-4, with D tentatively TRBD1 (6 bases). The ends were cut back, 4 bases at V and 6 bases at J, with 12 bases in the middle. The CDR3 has 14 residues. The V gene's germline CDR1 is MGHRA and CDR2 YSYEKL. CDR3: CASSLGAGDEKLFF. The CDR3 region has the DNA TGCGCCAGCAGCCTGGGGGCGGGGGATGAAAAACTGTTTTTT.

This sequence joins TRBV5-1 and TRBJ2-3; 14 bases align to TRBD2. The CDR3 extends over 16 amino acids. V shed 4 bases and J 2 bases; nucleotides not matched to a gene: 3. From germline, CDR1 is SGHRS and CDR2 YFSETQ. This CDR3 is CASSPGLAGDTDTQYF. CDR3 coding DNA: TGCGCCAGCAGCCCGGGACTAGCGGGAGACACAGATACGCAGTATTTT.

This chain links TRBV19 with TRBJ2-7; 10 nucleotides agree with TRBD2. After removal of 5 bases from V and 0 bases from J, the junction contained 10 bases not matched to a gene. The CDR3 sequence is 17 residues long. Germline V lookup: CDR1 LNHDA, CDR2 SQIVND (reference sequence). The CDR3 loop is CASSFRTSGTSSYEQYF. The CDR3 DNA reads TGTGCCAGTAGTTTTAGGACTAGCGGAACGAGCTCCTACGAGCAGTACTTC.

The V call is TRBV7-9, the J call TRBJ2-2; 7 bases align to TRBD2. The CDR3 spans 14 residues. Germline loops: CDR1 SEHNR, CDR2 FQNEAQ (reference sequence). V was clipped by 1 base and J by 8 bases; unmatched bases: 4. The CDR3 region has the DNA TGTGCCAGCAGCTTAGGCGGGAGTTTAGGGGAGCTGTTTTTT. Its translation: CASSLGGSLGELFF.

V usage is TRBV4-3 and J usage is TRBJ2-7; D assignment may be TRBD1 or TRBD2 (5 bases each). V lost 0 bases and J lost 7, with 7 bases in between. Germline V CDR1 and CDR2: LGHNA, YSLEER. CDR3 length: 12 residues. The CDR3 reads CASSQEWGEQYF. DNA of the CDR3: TGCGCCAGCAGCCAAGAATGGGGGGAGCAGTACTTC.

The CDR3 here is CASSQNRRTSNTGELFF. The DNA for the CDR3 is TGCGCCAGCAGTCAAAATAGACGAACCTCGAACACCGGGGAGCTGTTTTTT. The chain is built from TRBV23-1 and TRBJ2-2; D unclear. TRBV23-1 is known as an ORF, though its function is uncertain. Trimming removed 2 bases from V and 0 bases from J, with 13 bases in between. The CDR3 has 17 residues.

This chain links TRBV19 with TRBJ2-2, with no clear D. V was cut by 7 bases and J by 1 base, with 10 bases left in between. The CDR3 totals 14 residues. CDR1 is LNHDA and CDR2 is SQIVND in the germline V gene (reference sequence). For the CDR3, the DNA is TGTGCCAGTACCGTTGATTTGAACACCGGGGAGCTGTTTTTT. Residues: CASTVDLNTGELFF.

This chain uses TRBV7-8 with TRBJ2-1; TRBD2 is a possible D gene (6 bases). V was shortened by 5 bases and J by 4 bases, with 21 bases between the two germline ends. This CDR3 spans 17 amino acids. In germline, CDR1 is SGHVS, CDR2 FQNEAQ. CDR3 amino acids: CASSPGWGGAQYNEQFF. CDR3 bases: TGTGCCAGCAGCCCCGGGTGGGGCGGGGCCCAATACAATGAGCAGTTCTTC.

The chain links TRBV5-4 to TRBJ2-1; TRBD2 matches 8 bases. The CDR3 is 17 amino acids. Germline V gene data show CDR1 as SGHNT and CDR2 as YYREEE (reference sequence). V dropped 0 bases and J dropped 5; count of bases not matched to a gene: 10. CDR3: CASSLGSAGAIHNEQFF. CDR3 bases: TGTGCCAGCAGCTTGGGGTCAGCGGGAGCAATCCACAATGAGCAGTTCTTC.

This clone was picked up one time. The V call is TRBV4-3, the J call TRBJ2-7, with D possibly TRBD1 on 5 matching bases. CDR1 and CDR2 (germline): LGHNA, YSLEER. The CDR3 contains 13 residues. V shed 4 bases and J shed 3 bases, with 10 bases lying between them. CDR3 coding DNA: TGCGCCAGCAGCCCACACCAGGGCTACGAGCAGTACTTC. The encoded protein is CASSPHQGYEQYF.

J is TRBJ2-7 and V is TRBV5-1; 11 bases align to TRBD1. The V gene end was trimmed by 4 bases and the J gene end by 7 bases; junction bases not matched to a gene: 13. In germline, CDR1 is SGHRS, CDR2 YFSETQ. The CDR3 has 16 residues. CDR3 sequence (DNA): TGCGCCAGCAGCCTCAGTCCGGGACAGGGGGATTGGGAGCAGTACTTC. Protein: CASSLSPGQGDWEQYF.

The V and J genes are TRBV19 and TRBJ1-2; possible D gene TRBD1, 6 bases. The CDR3 covers 14 residues. CDR1 is LNHDA and CDR2 is SQIVND in the germline V gene (reference sequence). The V gene lost 5 bases and the J gene lost 2 bases, with 12 bases spanning the gap. The CDR3 spells CASSPRGGNYGYTF. The DNA of the CDR3 is TGTGCCAGTAGTCCCAGGGGAGGCAACTATGGCTACACCTTC.

This CDR3 reads CASSPAGGRGSDTQYF. The DNA for the CDR3 is TGTGCCAGCAGCCCCGCGGGGGGGCGGGGGTCAGATACGCAGTATTTT. This chain uses TRBV11-2 with TRBJ2-3, with 9 bases fitting TRBD2. The germline V gene has CDR1 SGHAT and CDR2 FQNNGV. Trimming cost V 5 bases and J 4 bases; bases outside gene matches: 10. The CDR3 totals 16 residues.